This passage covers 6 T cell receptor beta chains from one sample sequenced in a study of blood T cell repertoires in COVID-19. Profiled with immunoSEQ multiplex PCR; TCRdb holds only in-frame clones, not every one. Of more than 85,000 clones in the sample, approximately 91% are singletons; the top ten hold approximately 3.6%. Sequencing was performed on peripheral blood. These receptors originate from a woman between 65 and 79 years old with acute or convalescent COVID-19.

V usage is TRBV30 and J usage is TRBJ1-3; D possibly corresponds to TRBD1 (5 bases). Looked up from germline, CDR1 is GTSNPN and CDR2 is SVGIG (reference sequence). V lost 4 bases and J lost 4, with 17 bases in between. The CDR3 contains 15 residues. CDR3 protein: CAWMLGLPGGNTIYF. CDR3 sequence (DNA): TGTGCCTGGATGTTGGGGCTACCCGGGGGAAACACCATATATTTT.

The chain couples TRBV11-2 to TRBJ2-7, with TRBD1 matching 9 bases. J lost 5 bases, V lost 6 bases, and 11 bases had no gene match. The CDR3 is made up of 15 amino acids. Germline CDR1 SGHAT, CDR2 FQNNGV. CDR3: CASSRGQGGGNEQYF. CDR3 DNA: TGTGCCAGCAGTCGGGGACAGGGAGGTGGAAACGAGCAGTACTTC.

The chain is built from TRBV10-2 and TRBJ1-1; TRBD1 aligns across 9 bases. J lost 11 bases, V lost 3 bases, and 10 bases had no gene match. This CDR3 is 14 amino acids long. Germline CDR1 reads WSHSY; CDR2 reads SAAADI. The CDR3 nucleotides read TGCGCCAGCAGTGAATTGGGGACAGGGCGGGCGGCTTTCTTT. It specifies CASSELGTGRAAFF.

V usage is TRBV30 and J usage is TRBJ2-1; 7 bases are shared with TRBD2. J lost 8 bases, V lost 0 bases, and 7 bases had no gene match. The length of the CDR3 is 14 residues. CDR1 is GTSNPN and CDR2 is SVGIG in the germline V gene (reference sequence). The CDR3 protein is CAWSVRLAADEQFF. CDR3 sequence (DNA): TGTGCCTGGAGTGTACGTCTAGCGGCCGATGAGCAGTTCTTC.

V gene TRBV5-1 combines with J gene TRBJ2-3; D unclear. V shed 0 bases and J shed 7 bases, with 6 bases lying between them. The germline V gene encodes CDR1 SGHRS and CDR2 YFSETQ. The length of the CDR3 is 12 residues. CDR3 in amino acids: CASSLGANTQYF. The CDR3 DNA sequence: TGCGCCAGCAGCTTGGGGGCAAATACGCAGTATTTT.

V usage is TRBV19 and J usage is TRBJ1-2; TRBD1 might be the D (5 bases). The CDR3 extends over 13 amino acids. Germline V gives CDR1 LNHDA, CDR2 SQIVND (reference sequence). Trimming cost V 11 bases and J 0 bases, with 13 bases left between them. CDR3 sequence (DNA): TGTGCCTCCTCCTGGGGGGCTAACTATGGCTACACCTTC. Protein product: CASSWGANYGYTF.